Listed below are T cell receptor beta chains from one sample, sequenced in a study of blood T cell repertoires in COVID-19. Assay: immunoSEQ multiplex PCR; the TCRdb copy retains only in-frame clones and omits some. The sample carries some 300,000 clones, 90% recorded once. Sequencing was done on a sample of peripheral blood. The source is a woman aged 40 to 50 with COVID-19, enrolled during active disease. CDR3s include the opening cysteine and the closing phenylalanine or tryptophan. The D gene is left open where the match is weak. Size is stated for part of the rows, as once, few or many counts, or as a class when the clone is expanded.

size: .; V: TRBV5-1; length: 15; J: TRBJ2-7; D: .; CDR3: CASSLAGTQTYEQYF; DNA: TGCGCCAGCAGCTTGGCCGGGACACAGACCTACGAGCAGTACTTC
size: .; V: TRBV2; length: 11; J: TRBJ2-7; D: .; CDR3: CASSRDRLTTF; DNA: TGTGCCAGCAGCCGAGACAGGCTGACTACCTTC
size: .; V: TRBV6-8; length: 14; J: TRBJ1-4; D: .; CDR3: CASSYAPEIGKLFF; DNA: TGTGCCAGCAGTTACGCCCCTGAGATTGGAAAACTGTTTTTT
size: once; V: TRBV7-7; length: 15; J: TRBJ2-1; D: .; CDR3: CASSLGREKYNGQFF; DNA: TGTGCTAGCAGCTTAGGACGGGAAAAATACAATGGGCAGTTCTTC
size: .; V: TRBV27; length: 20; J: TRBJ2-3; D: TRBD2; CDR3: CASSLWPPGGRADRTDTQYF; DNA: TGTGCCAGCAGTTTATGGCCCCCTGGTGGGAGGGCCGATCGCACAGATACGCAGTATTTT
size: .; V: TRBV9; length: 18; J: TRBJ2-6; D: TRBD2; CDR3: CASRPGLAGVSGANVLTF; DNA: TGTGCCAGCAGACCCGGACTAGCGGGAGTTTCGGGGGCCAACGTCCTGACTTTC
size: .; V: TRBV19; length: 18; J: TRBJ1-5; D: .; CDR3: CASSILRITVTLNQPQHF; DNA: TGTGCCAGTAGTATACTAAGAATTACAGTAACCCTTAATCAGCCCCAGCATTTT
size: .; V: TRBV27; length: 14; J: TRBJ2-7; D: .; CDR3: CASSLGPYEGEQYF; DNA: TGTGCCAGCAGTTTAGGACCCTACGAGGGCGAGCAGTACTTC
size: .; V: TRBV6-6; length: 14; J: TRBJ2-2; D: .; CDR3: CASSRGWRAGELFF; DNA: TGTGCCAGCAGCCGTGGATGGAGGGCCGGGGAGCTGTTTTTT
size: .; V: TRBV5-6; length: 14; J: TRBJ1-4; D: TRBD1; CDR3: CASSWRGRDEKLFF; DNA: TGTGCCAGCAGCTGGAGGGGGCGCGATGAAAAACTGTTTTTT